Listed here is a single T cell receptor beta chain. The target antigen is unknown. These data belong to a study of PD-1 blockade in classical Hodgkin lymphoma. General observations from the study: By C4D1 there was a significant rise in CD4+ TCR diversity but not in CD8+ TCR diversity.

Repertoires were generated with immunoSEQ multiplex PCR, while TCRdb's copy carries only in-frame clones and drops some. Of 13,000 or so clones listed, about 80% were seen once; the top ten hold approximately 4.1%. The germline CDR1 and CDR2 sequences are MNHEY and SVGAGI. Trimming removed 8 bases at V and 5 bases at J, with 13 bases between. This CDR3 is built from 12 residues. Every patient had relapsed following autologous stem cell transplantation, and cohorts differed in brentuximab vedotin exposure. This chain links TRBV6-5 with TRBJ2-7; possibly TRBD2 for D (6 bases). The sequence was obtained from a human donor with classical Hodgkin lymphoma. The sample in question was peripheral blood mononuclear cells (PBMCs), obtained at baseline. The CDR3 sequence is CASGPGDDEQYF. CDR3 sequence (DNA): TGTGCCAGCGGCCCGGGGGACGACGAGCAGTACTTC.